A single T cell receptor (beta chain) is shown here with its context. Its matching antigen is unknown. The data stem from a study of OX40 agonist ivuxolimab in advanced cancers. Study context: Aged 23 to 79 with a mean of roughly 63 years, they were 82.7% male. Partial responses were recorded for three patients, including one with hepatocellular carcinoma and two with cutaneous melanoma. A history of anti-PD-1, anti-PD-L1 or anti-CTLA-4 therapy was acceptable, and approximately 41% had some.

Study results and caveats: Blood T cells, both CD4+ and CD8+, expanded clonally by week 6 at 0.1 to 3.0 mg/kg.

CDR3 length: 13 residues. The V end lost 6 bases, the J end lost 3 bases, and 8 bases lay between the germline ends. The germline gives CDR1 MNHEY, CDR2 SMNVEV (reference sequence). The data were produced by immunoSEQ multiplex PCR, yet TCRdb's version contains in-frame clones alone and is incomplete. Of about 94,000 clones in the sample, approximately 92% are singletons; the top ten hold around 3.5%. This TCR came from an adult with an advanced solid tumor such as melanoma, head and neck, liver or kidney cancer. This chain joins TRBV27 and TRBJ2-2; possibly TRBD2 for D (5 bases). The material was CD4+ or CD8+ T cells sorted from blood, obtained in a trial of the OX40 agonist ivuxolimab. This CDR3 reads CASRGRDTGELFF. CDR3 DNA sequence: TGTGCCAGCAGAGGGAGAGACACCGGGGAGCTGTTTTTT.